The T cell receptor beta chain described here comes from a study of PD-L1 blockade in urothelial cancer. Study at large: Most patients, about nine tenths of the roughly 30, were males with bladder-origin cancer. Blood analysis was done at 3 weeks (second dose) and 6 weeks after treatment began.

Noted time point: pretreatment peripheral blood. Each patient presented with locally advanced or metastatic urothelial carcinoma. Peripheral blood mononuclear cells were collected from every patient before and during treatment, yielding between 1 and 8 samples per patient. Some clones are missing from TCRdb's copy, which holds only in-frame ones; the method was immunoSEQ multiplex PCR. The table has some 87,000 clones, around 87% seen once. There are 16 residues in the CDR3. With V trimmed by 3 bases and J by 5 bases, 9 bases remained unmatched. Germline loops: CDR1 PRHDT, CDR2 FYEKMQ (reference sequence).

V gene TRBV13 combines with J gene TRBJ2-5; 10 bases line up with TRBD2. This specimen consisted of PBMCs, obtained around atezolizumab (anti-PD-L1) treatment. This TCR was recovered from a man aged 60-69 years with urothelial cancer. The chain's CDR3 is CASSFLSGRVRETQYF. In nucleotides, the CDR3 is TGTGCCAGCAGCTTTTTAAGCGGGAGGGTGCGGGAGACCCAGTACTTC.